A selection of T cell receptor beta chains follows, all from one sample in a study of OX40 agonist ivuxolimab in advanced cancers. Profiled with immunoSEQ multiplex PCR; TCRdb holds only in-frame clones, not every one. This sample yields about 75,000 clones, of which about nine tenths are seen a single time; around 0.35% belongs to the top ten. The source was CD4+ or CD8+ T cells sorted from blood, collected in a trial of the OX40 agonist ivuxolimab. Receptors were obtained from an adult with an advanced solid tumor such as melanoma, head and neck, liver or kidney cancer. Each CDR3 is given with its conserved first and last residue. The D gene is left open where the match is weak. The listing skips clone size in some rows; elsewhere it reads once, few, many or a size class.

TRBD1	NA	TRBV27	TRBJ1-6	CASSRIQGANYNSPLHF	TGTGCCAGCAGCCGGATCCAGGGGGCGAACTATAATTCACCCCTCCACTTT
TRBD1	NA	TRBV28	TRBJ1-5	CASSLIGGQGNNQPQHF	TGTGCCAGCAGTTTGATTGGTGGACAGGGGAACAATCAGCCCCAGCATTTT
TRBD2	NA	TRBV9	TRBJ2-7	CASSPQTSGSSYEQYF	TGTGCCAGCAGTCCTCAGACTAGCGGGAGCTCCTACGAGCAGTACTTC
TRBD1	NA	TRBV5-1	TRBJ1-2	CASSPGQNYGYTF	TGCGCCAGCAGCCCGGGACAGAACTATGGCTACACCTTC
TRBD1	NA	TRBV7-2	TRBJ2-1	CASSLVGTGGYNEQFF	TGTGCCAGCAGCTTAGTTGGGACAGGGGGCTACAATGAGCAGTTCTTC
NA	NA	TRBV19	TRBJ2-2	CASSLGGNTGELFF	TGTGCCAGTAGTTTGGGCGGAAACACCGGGGAGCTGTTTTTT
TRBD1	NA	TRBV7-9	TRBJ1-1	CASSRDRGGIDVYF	TGTGCCAGCAGCCGGGACAGGGGGGGTATAGACGTTTACTTT
NA	few	TRBV19	TRBJ1-1	CASSTVTATEAFF	TGTGCCAGTAGCACCGTGACAGCCACTGAAGCTTTCTTT
NA	NA	TRBV6-5	TRBJ2-7	CASSYSAAFSYEQYF	TGTGCCAGCAGTTACTCGGCCGCCTTCTCCTACGAGCAGTACTTC
TRBD1	NA	TRBV10-3	TRBJ2-1	CAISVSGGEQFF	TGTGCCATCAGTGTATCAGGGGGTGAGCAGTTCTTC
TRBD2	NA	TRBV5-1	TRBJ2-3	CASSSSGGADTQYF	TGCGCCAGCAGTTCGAGCGGGGGGGCAGATACGCAGTATTTT
NA	NA	TRBV5-5	TRBJ2-1	CASSLAEGSEQFF	TGTGCCAGCAGCTTGGCCGAGGGGAGCGAGCAGTTCTTC
NA	NA	TRBV5-5	TRBJ1-5	CASSLISNQPQHF	TGTGCCAGCAGCCTCATTAGCAATCAGCCCCAGCATTTT
NA	NA	TRBV11-2	TRBJ1-4	CASSLVGGATNEKLFF	TGTGCCAGCAGCTTAGTGGGCGGGGCAACTAATGAAAAACTGTTTTTT
TRBD1	NA	TRBV7-2	TRBJ2-7	CASSHGQGVNEQYF	TGTGCCAGCAGTCACGGACAGGGAGTCAACGAGCAGTACTTC
TRBD2	NA	TRBV7-7	TRBJ2-5	CASSRIGAGGETQYF	TGTGCCAGCAGCCGGATAGGGGCGGGGGGCGAGACCCAGTACTTC
NA	once	TRBV6-1	TRBJ1-5	CASLRAGDSNQPQHF	TGTGCCAGCCTGAGAGCCGGGGATAGCAATCAGCCCCAGCATTTT
NA	NA	TRBV27	TRBJ1-1	CASSTGLRATEAFF	TGTGCCAGCAGTACCGGTCTTCGCGCCACTGAAGCTTTCTTT
TRBD2	NA	TRBV5-4	TRBJ2-7	CASSWGPGLAGNYEQYF	TGTGCCAGCAGCTGGGGACCGGGACTAGCGGGAAACTACGAACAGTACTTC
NA	NA	TRBV7-2	TRBJ2-3	CASLRGGGADTQYF	TGTGCCAGCTTACGTGGTGGGGGAGCCGATACGCAGTATTTT
TRBD2	NA	TRBV5-5	TRBJ2-1	CASSLFPSGGANEQFF	TGTGCCAGCAGCTTGTTTCCTAGCGGGGGGGCCAATGAGCAGTTCTTC
NA	NA	TRBV7-3	TRBJ2-3	CASSLGGQTDTQYF	TGTGCCAGCAGCTTAGGAGGTCAGACAGATACGCAGTATTTT
TRBD2	NA	TRBV28	TRBJ2-7	CASSSWGNSGRAGYEQYF	TGTGCCAGCAGTTCCTGGGGTAATAGCGGGAGGGCCGGGTACGAGCAGTACTTC
NA	NA	TRBV7-9	TRBJ2-7	CASSSHEQYF	TGTGCCAGCAGCTCACACGAGCAGTACTTC
TRBD1	NA	TRBV7-9	TRBJ1-6	CASSPNRGASNSPLHF	TGTGCCAGCAGCCCCAACAGGGGGGCCTCTAATTCACCCCTCCACTTT
TRBD1	NA	TRBV5-1	TRBJ2-7	CASSRGQGAYEQYF	TGCGCCAGCAGCAGGGGACAGGGGGCGTACGAGCAGTACTTC
NA	NA	TRBV9	TRBJ1-1	CASSVIPGNTEAFF	TGTGCCAGCAGCGTAATTCCAGGGAACACTGAAGCTTTCTTT
NA	NA	TRBV20-1	TRBJ2-5	CSAETQYF	TGCAGTGCGGAGACCCAGTACTTC
TRBD1	NA	TRBV7-6	TRBJ1-2	CASSLAGGGFYGYTF	TGTGCCAGCAGCTTAGCGGGAGGGGGCTTCTATGGCTACACCTTC
NA	NA	TRBV29-1	TRBJ2-2	CSALTGTHQGTGELFF	TGCAGCGCCCTTACCGGGACCCACCAGGGCACCGGGGAGCTGTTTTTT
TRBD1	NA	TRBV28	TRBJ2-7	CASRRTGFGYEQYF	TGTGCCAGCAGGCGGACAGGGTTCGGCTACGAGCAGTACTTC
TRBD1	NA	TRBV25-1	TRBJ1-5	CASSGAGTGPNQPQHF	TGTGCCAGCAGTGGGGCCGGGACAGGACCGAATCAGCCCCAGCATTTT
NA	NA	TRBV30	TRBJ1-2	CACNSVAVSGYTF	TGTGCCTGTAACTCCGTGGCAGTCTCTGGCTACACCTTC
NA	NA	TRBV4-3	TRBJ1-1	CASSQDAGRGNTEAFF	TGCGCCAGCAGCCAAGATGCAGGCAGGGGGAACACTGAAGCTTTCTTT
TRBD1	NA	TRBV6-5	TRBJ2-7	CANPCGRGRYEQYF	TGTGCCAACCCGTGCGGCAGGGGGCGATACGAGCAGTACTTC
TRBD1	NA	TRBV5-1	TRBJ2-3	CASSEDRGRPLNTQYF	TGCGCCAGCAGCGAGGACAGGGGGCGACCTTTGAATACGCAGTATTTT
TRBD1	once	TRBV25-1	TRBJ1-2	CASSEGGQYGYTF	TGTGCCAGCAGTGAGGGGGGACAGTATGGCTACACCTTC
TRBD2	NA	TRBV7-8	TRBJ2-7	CASSLPASGMREQYF	TGTGCCAGCAGCTTACCTGCTAGCGGGATGAGGGAGCAGTACTTC
NA	NA	TRBV11-3	TRBJ2-3	CASSFRGLSTDTQYF	TGTGCCAGCAGCTTCCGGGGGCTGAGCACAGATACGCAGTATTTT
NA	once	TRBV27	TRBJ1-5	CASSLGGRSNQPQHF	TGTGCCAGCAGTTTAGGAGGGAGGAGCAATCAGCCCCAGCATTTT
NA	NA	TRBV9	TRBJ1-1	CASSVQGWTEAFF	TGTGCCAGCAGCGTCCAAGGGTGGACTGAAGCTTTCTTT
TRBD1	NA	TRBV18	TRBJ1-5	CASSQETGGNQPQHF	TGTGCCAGCTCGCAAGAGACAGGGGGCAATCAGCCCCAGCATTTT
NA	NA	TRBV2	TRBJ2-1	CASTPLSIGGNEQFF	TGTGCCAGCACCCCGTTGAGTATAGGGGGCAATGAGCAGTTCTTC
NA	NA	TRBV30	TRBJ2-7	CAWSELAAYEQYF	TGTGCCTGGAGTGAGTTGGCTGCCTACGAGCAGTACTTC
NA	NA	TRBV5-4	TRBJ2-5	CASSLGTAQETQYF	TGTGCCAGCAGCTTGGGGACAGCCCAAGAGACCCAGTACTTC
TRBD2	NA	TRBV18	TRBJ2-3	CASSPSGLADTQYF	TGTGCCAGCTCACCATCCGGACTAGCAGATACGCAGTATTTT
TRBD1	NA	TRBV7-7	TRBJ2-5	CASSRTGDQETQYF	TGTGCCAGCAGCCGAACAGGGGACCAAGAGACCCAGTACTTC
TRBD1	NA	TRBV27	TRBJ2-7	CASSLFGTGSYEQYF	TGTGCCAGCAGTTTATTTGGGACAGGGTCCTACGAGCAGTACTTC
NA	NA	TRBV27	TRBJ1-2	CASSTTGYGYTF	TGTGCCAGCAGTACCACAGGCTATGGCTACACCTTC
NA	once	TRBV7-8	TRBJ2-7	CASSLYPQGGYEQYF	TGTGCCAGCAGCTTATATCCCCAGGGGGGCTACGAGCAGTACTTC
TRBD1	NA	TRBV5-8	TRBJ1-1	CASHPGQGNTEAFF	TGTGCCAGCCACCCGGGACAGGGGAACACTGAAGCTTTCTTT
TRBD2	NA	TRBV2	TRBJ2-1	CASRGALPAGGRNSYNEQFF	TGTGCCAGCAGGGGCGCCTTACCAGCGGGGGGCCGAAACTCCTACAATGAGCAGTTCTTC
NA	NA	TRBV28	TRBJ2-2	CASSTVYREIRPGELFF	TGTGCCAGCAGCACCGTCTACAGGGAGATCAGGCCCGGGGAGCTGTTTTTT
NA	NA	TRBV6-1	TRBJ2-7	CASSEGGYHYEQYF	TGTGCCAGCAGTGAAGGGGGGTACCACTACGAGCAGTACTTC